These 9 T cell receptor beta chains originate from one sample sequenced in a study of shared clonotypes between healthy human individuals. Produced via immunoSEQ multiplex PCR; TCRdb's table is partial and in-frame only. Of approximately 1.5 million clones listed, 95% to 99% were seen once; the top ten hold about 0.45%. What was sequenced was naive CD4+ T cells sorted from blood. This sample's subset: CD45RA+ positively selected. These receptor sequences come from a man aged 25 to 45 in good health.

This clone showed up just once. The chain employs TRBV7-8 and TRBJ2-5, with D possibly matching TRBD1 (6 bases). The J call is uncertain, as TRBJ2-7 better fits the DNA end. Germline lookup yields CDR1 SGHVS and CDR2 FQNEAQ. The CDR3 sequence is 14 residues long. The CDR3 is CASSLLDSSYEQYF. The CDR3 coding sequence is TGTGCCAGCAGCTTATTGGACAGCTCCTACGAGCAGTACTTC.

V and J are TRBV6-5 and TRBJ2-1; possibly TRBD2 for D (6 bases). The ends were cut back, 0 bases at V and 15 bases at J, with 9 bases in the middle. Germline V CDR1 and CDR2: MNHEY, SVGAGI. The CDR3 runs to 11 residues. The CDR3 coding sequence is TGTGCCAGCAGTTACTCGGGACTTACGTTCTTC. Protein product: CASSYSGLTFF.

This clone has a single count. Other DNA sequences in the sample encode the same CDR3. The chain employs TRBV5-1 and TRBJ2-3; D gene ambiguous. The CDR3 runs 14 residues. The ends were cut back, 0 bases at V and 4 bases at J, with 9 bases in the middle. Germline V gene sequence: CDR1 SGHRS, CDR2 YFSETQ. The CDR3 DNA follows: TGCGCCAGCAGCTTGGGAGGCGAAGCAGATACGCAGTATTTT. Its translation is CASSLGGEADTQYF.

V usage is TRBV7-9 and J usage is TRBJ2-1; the D gene could be TRBD1 or TRBD2 (6 bases each). The V end lost 1 base, the J end lost 9 bases, and 13 bases lay between the germline ends. In germline, CDR1 is SEHNR, CDR2 FQNEAQ (reference sequence). The CDR3 covers 14 residues. The CDR3 sequence is CASSLVSGAAEQFF. CDR3 coding DNA: TGTGCCAGCAGCTTAGTATCGGGGGCCGCTGAGCAGTTCTTC.

The chain combines TRBV6-5 with TRBJ1-1, with unresolved D. Per the germline V gene, CDR1 is MNHEY and CDR2 is SVGAGI. There are 11 residues in the CDR3. The V end lost 8 bases, the J end lost 4 bases, and 8 bases lay between the germline ends. This CDR3 reads CASGAGTEAFF. The DNA for the CDR3 is TGTGCCAGCGGTGCGGGCACTGAAGCTTTCTTT.

In regard to this clone: Other DNA variants within this sample encode the same CDR3. The V and J genes are TRBV5-1 and TRBJ2-7; 11 bases align to TRBD2. Looked up from germline, CDR1 is SGHRS and CDR2 is YFSETQ. This CDR3 has 16 residues. Unmatched junction bases numbered 8, after V lost 3 bases and J lost 3 bases. The CDR3 bases are TGCGCCAGCAGCTCCACAGGGACTAGCGGAATCTACGAGCAGTACTTC. It yields the protein CASSSTGTSGIYEQYF.

The rearrangement uses TRBV12-2 and TRBJ1-2; TRBD1, the table's D call, was not compared with the DNA. TRBV12-2 is given as a pseudogene. The CDR3 is 18 residues long. The CDR3 reads CASRLAPGETRKAYGYTF. CDR3 in DNA: TGTGCAAGTCGCTTAGCGCCAGGGGAAACTAGGAAGGCCTATGGCTACACCTTC.

The rearrangement uses TRBV28 and TRBJ2-7; TRBD2 might be the D (6 bases). Between the trimmed V and J ends, which lost 5 bases and 4 bases, there was a span of 18 bases. Germline CDR1 MDHEN, CDR2 SYDVKM. The CDR3 length is 15 residues. The CDR3 coding sequence is TGTGCCAGCAGTCCCCTCGGGCGGGATGTGTACGAGCAGTACTTC. This translates into CASSPLGRDVYEQYF.

Concerning this clone itself: Different DNA sequences within this sample yield the same CDR3. The chain couples TRBV5-1 to TRBJ1-2; D is undetermined. The CDR3 runs to 12 residues. Trimming removed 2 bases at V and 8 bases at J, with 10 bases between. Germline-derived CDR1 and CDR2 are SGHRS and YFSETQ. The CDR3 is CASSLGTGGYTF. The CDR3 DNA is TGCGCCAGCAGCTTAGGAACGGGAGGCTACACCTTC.